Shown below are 18 T cell receptor beta chains from a single sample sequenced in a study of graft-versus-host responses after intestinal transplantation. Method: immunoSEQ multiplex PCR; TCRdb's copy keeps in-frame clones and lacks some. The data show 90,000 to 95,000 clones, with 91% seen just once and 0.5% held by the top ten. Their recognized antigens are unknown. The input for sequencing was unstimulated CD8+ T cells sorted from spleen or lymph node cells, taken before intestinal transplant. The receptors were sampled from a human donor who received an intestinal transplant.

The chain joins TRBV7-9 to TRBJ2-1, with D possibly matching TRBD1 (6 bases). The CDR3 sequence is 16 residues long. V dropped 4 bases and J dropped 0 bases, with 13 bases sitting between them. From germline, CDR1 is SEHNR and CDR2 FQNEAQ (reference sequence). CDR3 nucleotides: TGTGCCAGCAGCTCGAGACAGGCGAGCTCCTACAATGAGCAGTTCTTC. Its translation: CASSSRQASSYNEQFF. Together with reference TRBV7-9 and TRBJ2-1, the CDR3 gives the full variable domain: DTGVSQNPRHKITKRGQNVTFRCDPISEHNRLYWYRQTLGQGPEFLTYFQNEAQLEKSRLLSDRFSAERPKGSFSTLEIQRTEQGDSAMYLCASSSRQASSYNEQFFGPGTRLTVL.

This sequence joins TRBV5-4 and TRBJ2-1; D not certain. The V end was cut by 0 bases, the J end by 7 bases, with 14 bases between. Germline CDR1 and CDR2: SGHNT and YYREEE (reference sequence). The CDR3 is 15 residues long. CDR3 sequence (DNA): TGTGCCAGCAGCTTGGTGTTAGAGGTTGGGAATGAGCAGTTCTTC. Its translation: CASSLVLEVGNEQFF. Filled out from reference TRBV5-4 and TRBJ2-1, the complete variable domain reads ETGVTQSPTHLIKTRGQQVTLRCSSQSGHNTVSWYQQALGQGPQFIFQYYREEENGRGNFPPRFSGLQFPNYSSELNVNALELDDSALYLCASSLVLEVGNEQFFGPGTRLTVL.

The chain combines TRBV29-1 with TRBJ1-2, with a possible D match to TRBD1 (5 bases). The germline V and J ends were trimmed by 4 bases and 1 base, with 16 bases remaining between them. Germline values: CDR1 SQVTM, CDR2 ANQGSEA. The CDR3 sequence is 15 residues long. The CDR3 loop reads CSVAGRSGGNYGYTF. The CDR3 bases are TGCAGCGTTGCCGGGCGGTCGGGGGGTAACTATGGCTACACCTTC.

V usage is TRBV7-9 and J usage is TRBJ2-3; 9 bases agree with TRBD1. Germline values: CDR1 SEHNR, CDR2 FQNEAQ (reference sequence). V lost 10 bases, J lost 0 bases, and 5 bases stayed unmatched. CDR3 length: 14 residues. The CDR3 loop reads CATDRGESTDTQYF. The CDR3 DNA sequence: TGTGCCACCGACAGGGGGGAAAGCACAGATACGCAGTATTTT.

This sequence joins TRBV28 and TRBJ2-7; perhaps TRBD1 as D (6 bases). The CDR3 is 12 residues long. In germline, CDR1 is MDHEN, CDR2 SYDVKM. V was trimmed by 8 bases and J by 2 bases, leaving 10 bases between them. The CDR3 loop reads CASRDNAYEQYF. The CDR3 DNA sequence: TGTGCCAGCCGGGACAACGCCTACGAGCAGTACTTC.

The chain joins TRBV30 to TRBJ2-1, with D perhaps TRBD2 (6 bases). V lost 5 bases to trimming and J lost 5 bases, with 7 bases between them. Germline lookup yields CDR1 GTSNPN and CDR2 SVGIG (reference sequence). CDR3 size: 11 residues. CDR3 sequence: CAWRENNEQFF. In nucleotides, the CDR3 is TGTGCCTGGCGGGAGAACAATGAGCAGTTCTTC.

The chain is built from TRBV7-8 and TRBJ2-1, with 7 bases identical to TRBD2. This CDR3 is 16 amino acids long. The J segment lost 4 bases and the V segment lost 2 bases, leaving 8 bases of the junction unmatched. Germline assignment: CDR1 SGHVS and CDR2 FQNEAQ. DNA for the CDR3: TGTGCCAGCAGCTTAATCCGGACTAGGGGTTACAATGAGCAGTTCTTC. It translates to CASSLIRTRGYNEQFF.

The chain combines TRBV30 with TRBJ1-6; D is ambiguous. V lost 0 bases, J lost 0 bases, and 9 bases lay in between. The CDR3 extends over 16 amino acids. Per germline, CDR1 GTSNPN and CDR2 SVGIG (reference sequence). This CDR3 is CAWSVRRSSYNSPLHF. The DNA of the CDR3 is TGTGCCTGGAGTGTACGGAGGAGCTCCTATAATTCACCCCTCCACTTT.

The V and J genes are TRBV5-1 and TRBJ2-3; D remains unclear. Trimming removed 0 bases at V and 3 bases at J, with 8 bases between. Germline V gene data show CDR1 as SGHRS and CDR2 as YFSETQ. This CDR3 spans 14 amino acids. The CDR3 loop reads CASSLEQETDTQYF. CDR3 DNA: TGCGCCAGCAGCTTGGAGCAGGAAACAGATACGCAGTATTTT.

V usage is TRBV7-2 and J usage is TRBJ1-1; D is possibly TRBD1 (6 bases). The CDR3 is 12 residues long. V lost 1 base and J lost 14, with 14 bases in between. Germline values: CDR1 SGHTA, CDR2 FQGNSA. This chain's CDR3 is CASSLGGLGVFF. The CDR3 region has the DNA TGTGCCAGCAGCTTAGGGGGGCTGGGGGTGTTCTTT.

The chain has TRBV2 and TRBJ1-5; 8 bases agree with TRBD1. Trimming at V came to 1 base and at J to 8 bases, leaving 10 bases not matched to a gene. The CDR3 has 16 residues. Germline CDR1 is SNHLY and CDR2 is FYNNEI. The CDR3 spells CASSEDGRTGIEPQHF. CDR3 coding DNA: TGTGCCAGCAGTGAAGACGGCAGGACAGGGATCGAGCCCCAGCATTTT. The variable domain in full, with the rest retrieved from reference TRBV2 and TRBJ1-5, is EPEVTQTPSHQVTQMGQEVILRCVPISNHLYFYWYRQILGQKVEFLVSFYNNEISEKSEIFDDQFSVERPDGSNFTLKIRSTKLEDSAMYFCASSEDGRTGIEPQHFGDGTRLSIL.

The CDR3 coding sequence is TGTGCCAGCAGCTTGGCCGGGGTGGGCGGGACTTTACAAGAGACCCAGTACTTC. Translated, it gives CASSLAGVGGTLQETQYF. The chain is built from TRBV5-6 and TRBJ2-5; perhaps TRBD2 as D (6 bases). The CDR3 runs to 18 residues. CDR1 and CDR2 from the germline V gene are SGHDT and YYEEEE. The V and J ends lost 0 bases and 2 bases respectively, with 20 bases between them.

The chain links TRBV29-1 to TRBJ2-2; 8 nucleotides line up with TRBD1. Germline V lookup: CDR1 SQVTM, CDR2 ANQGSEA. Losses at the gene ends were 5 bases for V and 9 bases for J; bases not matched to a gene: 8. The length of the CDR3 is 13 residues. The DNA for the CDR3 is TGCAGCGTTCTCTCGGACAGGGTCAGGGAGCTGTTTTTT. Protein sequence: CSVLSDRVRELFF.

This rearrangement joins TRBV27 to TRBJ2-3; 7 bases align to TRBD2. Germline assignment: CDR1 MNHEY and CDR2 SMNVEV (reference sequence). V shed 4 bases and J 3 bases; nucleotides not matched to a gene: 4. The CDR3 covers 14 residues. The CDR3 region is CASSWGGMTDTQYF. In nucleotides, the CDR3 is TGTGCCAGCAGTTGGGGGGGGATGACAGATACGCAGTATTTT.

This chain links TRBV5-6 with TRBJ2-1, with unresolved D. Germline CDR1 and CDR2: SGHDT and YYEEEE. Deletions cut 0 bases from V and 0 bases from J, with 4 bases between. CDR3 size: 14 residues. CDR3 in DNA: TGTGCCAGCAGCTTGGACAGCTCCTACAATGAGCAGTTCTTC. It specifies CASSLDSSYNEQFF.

The CDR3 spells CSAKVTLDGYTF. CDR3 DNA: TGCAGCGCCAAGGTGACTTTGGATGGCTACACCTTC. The J gene is TRBJ1-2, the V gene TRBV29-1; D remains unclear. This CDR3 spans 12 amino acids. Trimming stripped 7 bases from V and 6 bases from J, with 15 bases between. Germline CDR1 is SQVTM and CDR2 is ANQGSEA.

In this sample, this clone turned up once. The CDR3 region has the DNA TGCGCCAGCAGCCAAGTGGCGGGCCGGGATGAAGCTTTCTTT. Translation gives CASSQVAGRDEAFF. This rearrangement joins TRBV4-3 to TRBJ1-1; D is ambiguous. The V gene's germline CDR1 is LGHNA and CDR2 YSLEER. Trimming pared 1 base from V and 7 bases from J, leaving 13 bases between. This CDR3 is 14 amino acids long.

The chain carries TRBV7-6 and TRBJ2-7, with 13 bases fitting TRBD2. The CDR3 has 19 residues. J lost 0 bases, V lost 5 bases, and 13 bases had no gene match. The germline gives CDR1 SGHVS, CDR2 FNYEAQ. CDR3: CASSNRPGLAGLHSYEQYF. CDR3 nucleotide sequence: TGTGCCAGCAGCAATCGTCCGGGACTAGCGGGGCTTCACTCCTACGAGCAGTACTTC.